The source of this TCR beta chain is a study of identical twins. Points from the study as a whole: Fewer insertions characterized abundant cord blood beta clonotypes, whereas memory repertoires showed none. The study found excess low generation probability among twin-shared out-of-frame alpha sequences.

The V end lost 4 bases, the J end lost 3 bases, and 17 bases lay between the germline ends. This CDR3 contains 15 residues. Per the germline V gene, CDR1 is SGHDT and CDR2 is YYEEEE. A word on this clonotype: What it recognizes is unknown.

A template switching step contributed a universal primer site, while unique molecular identifiers were present in the cDNA. Each CDR3 protein gets one entry after TCRdb re-called the 5' RACE reads with MiXCR. The data show about 260,000 distinct CDR3 sequences, 7% seen once. The sample also formed part of further work on yellow fever vaccine responses in identical twins. This second study says: Vaccine T cell responses of twins reportedly seemed partly convergent and partly personalized.

The receptor's source is a woman between 18 and 30 years old in good health. V is TRBV5-6 and J is TRBJ2-7; the D gene is possibly TRBD2 (5 bases). The sample was memory (CD45RO+) T cells sorted from blood. CDR3 loop: CASSIQFSGGYEQYV. As DNA, the CDR3 is TGTGCCAGCAGCATACAATTTTCCGGAGGCTACGAGCAGTACGTC.